This T cell receptor (beta chain) emerged from a study of blood T cells in healthy people across ages. Points from the study as a whole: Leaving the PBMCs unsorted stopped any conclusive comparison of naive versus antigen-experienced cells.

Through a sample-barcoded 5' primer and a J-beta primer mix, a second PCR was run for roughly 7 to 11 cycles. CDR3-containing paired-end reads numbered at least 2.5 million in each sample. TCRdb independently ran MiXCR on the 5' RACE reads; one entry per CDR3 protein. Among about 1.6 million distinct CDR3 sequences, roughly a third were seen once, and the ten largest hold approximately 11%. The people who gave samples were healthy Caucasians from Russia, aged about 6 to 95. Whenever a sample was processed, at least 7 million PBMCs were isolated. Germline CDR1 reads ENHRY; CDR2 reads SYGVKD. J was trimmed by 6 bases and V by 11 bases; bases with no gene match: 9. This CDR3 has 12 residues. A few counts support this clonotype. Its specificity is not known.

The sequencing input was blood. This TCR was sampled from a woman in her thirties in good health. The chain recombines TRBV10-3 with TRBJ1-1; 7 nucleotides match TRBD1. As DNA, the CDR3 is TGTGCCTCGACAGGGCTTGAGTCTGAAGCTTTCTTT. It is translated as CASTGLESEAFF.